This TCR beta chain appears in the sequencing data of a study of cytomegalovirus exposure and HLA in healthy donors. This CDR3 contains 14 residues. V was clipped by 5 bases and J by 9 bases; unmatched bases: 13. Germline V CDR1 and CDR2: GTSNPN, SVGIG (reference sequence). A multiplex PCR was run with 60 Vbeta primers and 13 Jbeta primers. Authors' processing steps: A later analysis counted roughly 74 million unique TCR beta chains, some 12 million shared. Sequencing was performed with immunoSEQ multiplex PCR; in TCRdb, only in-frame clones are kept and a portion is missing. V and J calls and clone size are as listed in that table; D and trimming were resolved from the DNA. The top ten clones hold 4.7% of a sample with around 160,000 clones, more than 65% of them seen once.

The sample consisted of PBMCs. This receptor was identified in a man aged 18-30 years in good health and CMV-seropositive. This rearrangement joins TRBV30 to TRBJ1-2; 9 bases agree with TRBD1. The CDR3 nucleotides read TGTGCCTGGGGCGATCCGGGACAGGGAGGACGCTACACCTTC. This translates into CAWGDPGQGGRYTF. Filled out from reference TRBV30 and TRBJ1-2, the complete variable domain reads SQTIHQWPATLVQPVGSPLSLECTVEGTSNPNLYWYRQAAGRGLQLLFYSVGIGQISSEVPQNLSASRPQDRQFILSSKKLLLSDSGFYLCAWGDPGQGGRYTFGSGTRLTVV.